Listed below are T cell receptor beta chains from one sample, sequenced in a study of blood T cell repertoires in COVID-19. The repertoire was sequenced with immunoSEQ multiplex PCR; TCRdb's copy has only in-frame clones and lacks some. The sample shows 220,000 or so clones, 90% of them seen only once. Sequenced: PBMCs or T cells enriched from blood (not recorded which). These receptors were collected from a man in his thirties or forties who had been exposed to COVID-19. Each CDR3 is given with its conserved first and last residue. D genes are given only for firm matches. Where a row states a size, it is once, few, many or the class of an expanded clone; other rows omit it.

-,TRBV9,-,TRBJ2-3,CASSLRMTGIKPDTQYF,TGTGCCAGCAGCCTCCGAATGACAGGCATAAAACCCGATACGCAGTATTTT
-,TRBV10-3,TRBD2,TRBJ2-1,CAISGPWTSGGWNEQFF,TGTGCCATCAGTGGGCCCTGGACTAGCGGGGGGTGGAATGAGCAGTTCTTC
-,TRBV10-1,-,TRBJ1-2,CASSPQGALYGYTF,TGCGCCAGCAGTCCACAGGGAGCCCTCTATGGCTACACCTTC
once,TRBV29-1,TRBD1,TRBJ1-2,CSVVFRGIYGYTF,TGCAGCGTTGTTTTCAGGGGGATCTATGGCTACACCTTC
-,TRBV6-2/TRBV6-3,TRBD2,TRBJ2-1,CASSKGLVSGREQFF,TGTGCCAGCAGTAAGGGACTAGTCTCCGGCAGAGAGCAGTTCTTC
-,TRBV7-8,TRBD1,TRBJ1-2,CASSLAVGQMGYTF,TGTGCCAGCAGCTTAGCAGTGGGACAGATGGGGTACACCTTC
-,TRBV29-1,-,TRBJ2-7,CSKSRLEYF,TGCAGCAAGTCCCGGTTGGAGTACTTC
few,TRBV19,TRBD1,TRBJ1-4,CASSFGQGASEKLFF,TGTGCCAGTAGCTTCGGACAGGGGGCGAGTGAAAAACTGTTTTTT
-,TRBV7-8,TRBD1,TRBJ2-7,CASSPISGTGVGEQYF,TGTGCCAGCAGCCCAATTTCCGGGACAGGGGTGGGCGAGCAGTACTTC
-,TRBV4-1,-,TRBJ1-2,CASSQGGGGYGYTF,TGCGCCAGCAGCCAGGGAGGGGGGGGCTATGGCTACACCTTC
-,TRBV7-9,TRBD2,TRBJ2-5,CASSQTSGAQETQYF,TGTGCCAGCAGCCAGACTAGCGGGGCACAAGAGACCCAGTACTTC
-,TRBV19,-,TRBJ2-3,CASSIRGKGADTQYF,TGTGCCAGTAGTATTAGGGGGAAGGGAGCAGATACGCAGTATTTT
-,TRBV14,TRBD1,TRBJ1-2,CASSPARTGYGYTF,TGTGCCAGCAGCCCAGCCCGGACAGGCTATGGCTACACCTTC
-,TRBV4-1,-,TRBJ1-6,CASSQESSSPLHF,TGCGCCAGCAGCCAAGAATCTAGTTCACCCCTCCACTTT
-,TRBV9,-,TRBJ1-6,CASSSRRDSPLHF,TGTGCCAGCAGTTCCAGGCGAGACTCACCCCTCCACTTT
-,TRBV5-1,TRBD1,TRBJ1-2,CASSVRQGTDGYTF,TGCGCCAGCAGCGTGCGACAGGGTACGGATGGCTACACCTTC
-,TRBV11-2,-,TRBJ1-1,CASSLEAGGTEAFF,TGTGCCAGCAGCTTAGAGGCGGGAGGCACTGAAGCTTTCTTT
-,TRBV7-2,TRBD1,TRBJ2-3,CASSFDRATDTQYF,TGTGCCAGCAGCTTCGACAGGGCAACAGATACGCAGTATTTT
-,TRBV5-6,TRBD1,TRBJ1-1,CASSLDRGQNTEAFF,TGTGCCAGCAGCTTGGACAGGGGGCAGAACACTGAAGCTTTCTTT
-,TRBV4-1,-,TRBJ1-5,CASSQDRVLGGQPQHF,TGCGCCAGCAGCCAAGATCGGGTTTTGGGCGGGCAGCCCCAGCATTTT
-,TRBV10-3,TRBD2,TRBJ2-3,CAISRTSGGAVDTQYF,TGTGCCATCAGCAGGACTAGCGGGGGGGCCGTAGATACGCAGTATTTT
-,TRBV5-1,-,TRBJ2-5,CASYLGIQETQYF,TGCGCCAGCTACCTCGGGATCCAAGAGACCCAGTACTTC
-,TRBV6-5,-,TRBJ1-2,CASSYSNSYGYTF,TGTGCCAGCAGTTACTCGAACAGTTATGGCTACACCTTC
-,TRBV4-1,TRBD1,TRBJ1-4,CASSFSRDRRNEKLFF,TGCGCCAGCAGCTTTAGCCGGGACAGAAGGAATGAAAAACTGTTTTTT
-,TRBV10-3,-,TRBJ1-4,CAISRTAPNEKLFF,TGTGCCATCAGCAGGACAGCCCCTAATGAAAAACTGTTTTTT
-,TRBV9,TRBD1,TRBJ2-1,CASSVSEVGGQYNEQFF,TGTGCCAGCAGCGTCTCGGAGGTAGGGGGCCAATACAATGAGCAGTTCTTC
-,TRBV5-1,-,TRBJ2-1,CASSRTGGDISAYNEQFF,TGCGCCAGCAGCCGGACGGGGGGCGATATAAGTGCCTACAATGAGCAGTTCTTC
-,TRBV12-3/TRBV12-4,TRBD2,TRBJ2-3,CASTLAGADTQYF,TGTGCCAGCACACTAGCGGGCGCAGATACGCAGTATTTT
-,TRBV2,TRBD1,TRBJ2-7,CASSTRTGQSEQYF,TGTGCCAGCAGTACCAGGACAGGGCAAAGCGAGCAGTACTTC
-,TRBV5-8,TRBD1,TRBJ2-1,CASSYGDRGYNEQFF,TGTGCCAGCAGCTACGGGGACAGGGGGTACAATGAGCAGTTCTTC
-,TRBV5-6,-,TRBJ1-1,CASGGLGGLNTEAFF,TGTGCCAGCGGAGGCTTGGGAGGGCTGAACACTGAAGCTTTCTTT
-,TRBV4-1,TRBD1,TRBJ1-1,CASSPSTGEAFF,TGCGCCAGCAGCCCCTCGACAGGGGAGGCTTTCTTT
-,TRBV18,-,TRBJ2-2,CASSPSQDVNTGELFF,TGTGCCAGCTCACCAAGTCAGGATGTCAACACCGGGGAGCTGTTTTTT
-,TRBV24-1,-,TRBJ2-1,CATSDLNRDRNEQFF,TGTGCCACCAGTGATTTGAACAGGGACCGCAATGAGCAGTTCTTC
-,TRBV3-1/TRBV3-2,TRBD1,TRBJ1-4,CASRDRGGEKLFF,TGTGCCAGCAGGGACAGGGGGGGCGAAAAACTGTTTTTT
-,TRBV5-1,-,TRBJ2-1,CASSWGLSDEQFF,TGCGCCAGCAGCTGGGGACTGTCGGATGAGCAGTTCTTC
-,TRBV6-1,-,TRBJ2-3,CASSEQVGSSTDTQYF,TGTGCCAGCAGTGAACAGGTCGGAAGTAGCACAGATACGCAGTATTTT
once,TRBV27,TRBD2,TRBJ2-1,CASIVTSAGDEQFF,TGTGCCAGCATCGTGACTAGCGCGGGAGATGAGCAGTTCTTC
-,TRBV7-9,-,TRBJ2-7,CASSYPGHLGPGEQYF,TGTGCCAGCAGCTACCCGGGACATTTAGGCCCGGGCGAGCAGTACTTC
-,TRBV10-3,TRBD1,TRBJ1-3,CAIGSHPTGAYSGNTIYF,TGTGCCATCGGAAGTCACCCGACAGGGGCGTACTCTGGAAACACCATATATTTT
few,TRBV3-1/TRBV3-2,-,TRBJ2-2,CASSQGKRDRTPHTGELFF,TGTGCCAGCAGCCAAGGAAAAAGAGACAGGACGCCTCACACCGGGGAGCTGTTTTTT
-,TRBV18,-,TRBJ2-7,CASPLLRGPKYEQYF,TGTGCCAGCCCCCTCCTGCGGGGGCCTAAGTACGAGCAGTACTTC
-,TRBV3-1/TRBV3-2,-,TRBJ1-3,CASSHRASGNTIYF,TGTGCCAGCAGCCACAGGGCCTCTGGAAACACCATATATTTT
-,TRBV6-5,TRBD2,TRBJ2-2,CASSLLAGGPGELFF,TGTGCCAGCAGTTTACTAGCGGGGGGGCCCGGGGAGCTGTTTTTT
-,TRBV11-2,TRBD1,TRBJ1-2,CASSSLQGYYGYTF,TGTGCCAGCAGCTCTCTACAGGGGTACTATGGCTACACCTTC
-,TRBV6-5,TRBD1,TRBJ1-4,CASSYGGTGGEEKLFF,TGTGCCAGCAGTTACGGAGGGACAGGCGGAGAGGAAAAACTGTTTTTT
-,TRBV3-1/TRBV3-2,-,TRBJ1-3,CASSQGGHTIYF,TGTGCCAGCAGCCAAGGGGGGCACACCATATATTTT
-,TRBV13,-,TRBJ2-6,CASLLTGILSGANVLTF,TGTGCCAGTTTACTTACAGGGATTCTCTCTGGGGCCAACGTCCTGACTTTC
-,TRBV9,-,TRBJ1-2,CASAQPNYGYTF,TGTGCCAGCGCACAGCCTAACTATGGCTACACCTTC
-,TRBV3-1/TRBV3-2,TRBD2,TRBJ2-5,CASSQILAGGQETQYF,TGTGCCAGCAGCCAAATCCTAGCGGGGGGGCAAGAGACCCAGTACTTC
-,TRBV7-9,TRBD1,TRBJ2-5,CASSSGTGLETQYF,TGTGCCAGCAGCTCAGGGACAGGGCTAGAGACCCAGTACTTC
once,TRBV29-1,-,TRBJ2-7,CSVQKGQGFPYEQYF,TGCAGCGTTCAAAAGGGGCAGGGGTTTCCCTACGAGCAGTACTTC
-,TRBV6-5,-,TRBJ2-5,CASSPGVQETQYF,TGTGCCAGCAGCCCGGGGGTCCAAGAGACCCAGTACTTC
-,TRBV10-3,TRBD2,TRBJ2-7,CAIRVSGGAGSNEQYF,TGTGCCATCAGGGTTAGCGGGGGGGCCGGTTCAAACGAGCAGTACTTC
-,TRBV27,-,TRBJ2-3,CASSLSGHSTQYF,TGTGCCAGCAGTTTAAGTGGACATTCTACGCAGTATTTT